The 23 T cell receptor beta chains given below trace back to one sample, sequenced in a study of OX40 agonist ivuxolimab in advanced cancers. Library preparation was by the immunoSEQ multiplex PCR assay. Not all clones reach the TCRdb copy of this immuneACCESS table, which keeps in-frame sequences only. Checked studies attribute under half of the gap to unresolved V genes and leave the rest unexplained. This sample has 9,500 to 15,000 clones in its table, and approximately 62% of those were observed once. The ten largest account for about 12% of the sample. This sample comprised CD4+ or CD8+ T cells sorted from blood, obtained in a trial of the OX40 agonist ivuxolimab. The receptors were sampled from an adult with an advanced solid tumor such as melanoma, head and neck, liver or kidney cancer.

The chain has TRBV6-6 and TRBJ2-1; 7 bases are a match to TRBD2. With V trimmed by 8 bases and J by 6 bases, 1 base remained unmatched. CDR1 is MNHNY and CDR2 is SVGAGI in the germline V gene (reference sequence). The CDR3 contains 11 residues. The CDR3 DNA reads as TGTGCCAGCTGGGGGGGCAATGAGCAGTTCTTC. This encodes CASWGGNEQFF.

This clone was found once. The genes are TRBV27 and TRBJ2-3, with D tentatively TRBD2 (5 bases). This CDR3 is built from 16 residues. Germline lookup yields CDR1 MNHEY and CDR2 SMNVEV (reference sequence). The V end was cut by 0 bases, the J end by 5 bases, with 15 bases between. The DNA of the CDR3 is TGTGCCAGCAGTTTATCGGTCTTAGAACGGGGAGATACGCAGTATTTT. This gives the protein CASSLSVLERGDTQYF.

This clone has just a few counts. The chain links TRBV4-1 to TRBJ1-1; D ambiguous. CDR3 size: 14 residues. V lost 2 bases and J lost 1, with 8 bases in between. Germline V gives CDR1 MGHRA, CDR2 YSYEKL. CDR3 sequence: CASSQRKENTEAFF. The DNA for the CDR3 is TGCGCCAGCAGCCAAAGGAAAGAGAACACTGAAGCTTTCTTT.

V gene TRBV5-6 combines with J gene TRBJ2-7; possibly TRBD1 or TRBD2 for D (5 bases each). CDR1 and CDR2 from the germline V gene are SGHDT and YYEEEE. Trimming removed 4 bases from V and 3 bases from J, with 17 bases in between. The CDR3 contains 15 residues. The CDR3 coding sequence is TGTGCCAGCAGCCCGTTTCGGGGCGTAGGCTACGAGCAGTACTTC. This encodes CASSPFRGVGYEQYF.

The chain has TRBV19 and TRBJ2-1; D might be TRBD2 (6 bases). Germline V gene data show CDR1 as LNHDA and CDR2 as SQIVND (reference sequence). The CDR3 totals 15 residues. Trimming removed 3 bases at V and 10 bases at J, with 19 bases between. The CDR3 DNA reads TGTGCCAGTAGTATGGAGGGACGGGGGACTGCGGAGCAGTTCTTC. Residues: CASSMEGRGTAEQFF.

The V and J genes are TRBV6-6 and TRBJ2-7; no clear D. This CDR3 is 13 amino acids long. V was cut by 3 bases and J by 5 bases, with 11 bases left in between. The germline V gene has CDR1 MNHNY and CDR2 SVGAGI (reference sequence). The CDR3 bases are TGTGCCAGCAGTTATATACTGTCCGACGAGCAGTACTTC. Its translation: CASSYILSDEQYF.

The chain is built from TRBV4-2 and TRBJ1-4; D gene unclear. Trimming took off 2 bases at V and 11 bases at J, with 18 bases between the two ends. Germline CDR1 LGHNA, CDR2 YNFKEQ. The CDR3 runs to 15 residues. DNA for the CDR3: TGTGCCAGCAGCCAAAGGGAGAGCGACGCAAGTAAACTGTTTTTT. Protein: CASSQRESDASKLFF.

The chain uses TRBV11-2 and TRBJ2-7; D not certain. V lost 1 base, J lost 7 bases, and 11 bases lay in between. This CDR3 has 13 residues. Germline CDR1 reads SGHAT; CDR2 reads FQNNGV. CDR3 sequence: CASSLGGTVEQYF. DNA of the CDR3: TGTGCCAGCAGCTTAGGTGGAACTGTAGAGCAGTACTTC. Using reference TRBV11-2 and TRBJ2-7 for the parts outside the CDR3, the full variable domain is EAGVAQSPRYKIIEKRQSVAFWCNPISGHATLYWYQQILGQGPKLLIQFQNNGVVDDSQLPKDRFSAERLKGVDSTLKIQPAKLEDSAVYLCASSLGGTVEQYFGPGTRLTVT.

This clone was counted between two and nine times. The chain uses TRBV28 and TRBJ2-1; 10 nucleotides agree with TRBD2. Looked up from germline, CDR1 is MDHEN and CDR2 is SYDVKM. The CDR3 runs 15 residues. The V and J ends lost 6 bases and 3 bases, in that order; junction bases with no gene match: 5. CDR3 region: CASRLIAGGYNEQFF. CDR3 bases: TGTGCCAGCAGGCTTATAGCGGGAGGCTACAATGAGCAGTTCTTC.

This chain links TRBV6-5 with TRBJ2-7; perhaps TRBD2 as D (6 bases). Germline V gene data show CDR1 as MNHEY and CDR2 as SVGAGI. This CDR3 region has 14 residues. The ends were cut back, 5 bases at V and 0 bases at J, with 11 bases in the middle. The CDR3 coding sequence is TGTGCCAGCAGTGGGGACTTTAACTCCTACGAGCAGTACTTC. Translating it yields CASSGDFNSYEQYF.

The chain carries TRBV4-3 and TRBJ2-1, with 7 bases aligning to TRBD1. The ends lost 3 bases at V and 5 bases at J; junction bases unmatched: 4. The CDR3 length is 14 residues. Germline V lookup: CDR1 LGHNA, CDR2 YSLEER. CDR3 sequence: CASSQRGRDNEQFF. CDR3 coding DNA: TGCGCCAGCAGCCAGAGGGGGCGCGACAATGAGCAGTTCTTC.

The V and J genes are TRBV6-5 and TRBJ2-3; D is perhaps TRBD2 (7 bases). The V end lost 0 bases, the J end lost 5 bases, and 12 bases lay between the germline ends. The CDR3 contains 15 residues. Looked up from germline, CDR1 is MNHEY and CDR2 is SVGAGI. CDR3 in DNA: TGTGCCAGCAGTTACTCGGCAGGGGAGGGAGATACGCAGTATTTT. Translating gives CASSYSAGEGDTQYF.

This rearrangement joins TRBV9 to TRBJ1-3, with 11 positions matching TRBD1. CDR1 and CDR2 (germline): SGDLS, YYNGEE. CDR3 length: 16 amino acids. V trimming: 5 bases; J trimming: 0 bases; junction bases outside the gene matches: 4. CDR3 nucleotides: TGTGCCAGCAGTCGGACAGGGGGCATCTCTGGAAACACCATATATTTT. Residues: CASSRTGGISGNTIYF. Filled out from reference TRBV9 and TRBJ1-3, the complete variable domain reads DSGVTQTPKHLITATGQRVTLRCSPRSGDLSVYWYQQSLDQGLQFLIQYYNGEERAKGNILERFSAQQFPDLHSELNLSSLELGDSALYFCASSRTGGISGNTIYFGEGSWLTVV.

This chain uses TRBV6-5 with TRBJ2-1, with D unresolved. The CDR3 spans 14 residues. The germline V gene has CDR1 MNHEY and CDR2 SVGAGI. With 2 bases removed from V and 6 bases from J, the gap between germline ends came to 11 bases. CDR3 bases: TGTGCCAGCAGTTACAACGGGTGGGGCAATGAGCAGTTCTTC. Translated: CASSYNGWGNEQFF.

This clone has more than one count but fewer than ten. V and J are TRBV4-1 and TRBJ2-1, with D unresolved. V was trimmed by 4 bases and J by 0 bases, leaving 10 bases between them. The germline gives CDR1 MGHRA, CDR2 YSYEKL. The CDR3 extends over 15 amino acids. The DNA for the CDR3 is TGCGCCAGCAGCCCTTCATCAGGCTCCTACAATGAGCAGTTCTTC. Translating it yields CASSPSSGSYNEQFF.

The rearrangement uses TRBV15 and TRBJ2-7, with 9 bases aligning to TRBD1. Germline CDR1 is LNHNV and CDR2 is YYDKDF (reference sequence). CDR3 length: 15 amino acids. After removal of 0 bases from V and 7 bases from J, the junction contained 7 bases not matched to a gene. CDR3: CATSRDPQGAGEQYF. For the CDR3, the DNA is TGTGCCACCAGCAGAGACCCACAGGGGGCTGGGGAGCAGTACTTC.

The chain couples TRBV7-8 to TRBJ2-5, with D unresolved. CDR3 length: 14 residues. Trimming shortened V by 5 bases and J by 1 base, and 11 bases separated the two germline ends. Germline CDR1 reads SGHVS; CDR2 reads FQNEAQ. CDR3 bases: TGTGCCAGCAGCGGCCCGGACGCCCAAGAGACCCAGTACTTC. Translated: CASSGPDAQETQYF.

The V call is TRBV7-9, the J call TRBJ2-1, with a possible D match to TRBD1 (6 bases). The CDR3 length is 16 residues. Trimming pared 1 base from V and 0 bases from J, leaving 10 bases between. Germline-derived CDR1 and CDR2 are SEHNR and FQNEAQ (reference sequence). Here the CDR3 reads CASSLGTGFSYNEQFF. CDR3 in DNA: TGTGCCAGCAGCTTAGGAACAGGGTTCTCCTACAATGAGCAGTTCTTC.

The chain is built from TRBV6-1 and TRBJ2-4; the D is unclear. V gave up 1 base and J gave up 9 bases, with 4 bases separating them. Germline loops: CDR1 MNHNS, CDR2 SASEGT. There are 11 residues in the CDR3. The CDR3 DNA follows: TGTGCCAGCAGTGAAGTTGGCATTCAGTACTTC. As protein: CASSEVGIQYF.

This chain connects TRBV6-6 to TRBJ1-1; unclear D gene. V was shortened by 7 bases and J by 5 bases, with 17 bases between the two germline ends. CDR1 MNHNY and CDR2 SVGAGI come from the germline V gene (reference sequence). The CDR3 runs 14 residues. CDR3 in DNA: TGTGCCAGCACCCGAGGCGGCCCCCCTACTGAAGCTTTCTTT. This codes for CASTRGGPPTEAFF.

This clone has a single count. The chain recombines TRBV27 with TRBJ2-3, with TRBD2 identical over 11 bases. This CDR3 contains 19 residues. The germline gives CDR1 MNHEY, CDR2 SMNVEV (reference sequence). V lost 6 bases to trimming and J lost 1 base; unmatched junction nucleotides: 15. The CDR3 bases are TGTGCCAGCAGGATTTCAGGAAACCTAGCGGGAGGAGGCACAGATACGCAGTATTTT. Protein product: CASRISGNLAGGGTDTQYF.

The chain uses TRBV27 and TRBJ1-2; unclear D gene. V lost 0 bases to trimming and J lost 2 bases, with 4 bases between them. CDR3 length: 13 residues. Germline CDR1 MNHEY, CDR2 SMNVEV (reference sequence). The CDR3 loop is CASSLSGNYGYTF. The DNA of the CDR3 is TGTGCCAGCAGTTTATCCGGAAACTATGGCTACACCTTC.

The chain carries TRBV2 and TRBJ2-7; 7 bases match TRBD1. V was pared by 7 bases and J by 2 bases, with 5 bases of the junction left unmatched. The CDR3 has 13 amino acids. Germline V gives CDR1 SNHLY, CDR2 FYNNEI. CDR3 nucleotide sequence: TGTGCCAGCATAGAGGGACAGACCTACGAGCAGTACTTC. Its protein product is CASIEGQTYEQYF.